This entry features one T cell receptor beta chain sequence. The antigen is undetermined. Generated by immunoSEQ multiplex PCR, the TCRdb table keeps only in-frame clones and is missing some. The data show roughly 2.1 million clones, with about 93% seen just once and around 1.7% held by the top ten. The entry originates in a study of shared clonotypes between healthy human individuals. General study points: Around 5% was the fraction of naive CD4 clonotypes found shared across four donors. Sample collection involved blood only; tissue repertoires are likely different.

The naive CD8 subset, CD45RO-negative cells positively selected for CCR7, excluded terminally differentiated effector memory CD45RA+ cells. Healthy adults negative for HIV, lacking recent acute infections or vaccinations, served as donors. Sequenced input: naive CD8+ T cells from PBMCs. This clonotype originated in a man between 18 and 29 years old in good health. Some clones in this sample may be carry-over from other donors' samples.

The CDR3 DNA reads as TGCGCCAGCAGCCTCGTTGTCGGTGAAAAACTGTTTTTT. Translated: CASSLVVGEKLFF. The chain couples TRBV4-1 to TRBJ1-4, with D hard to call. With 4 bases removed from V and 7 bases from J, the gap between germline ends came to 10 bases. The germline gives CDR1 MGHRA, CDR2 YSYEKL. This CDR3 has 13 amino acids.